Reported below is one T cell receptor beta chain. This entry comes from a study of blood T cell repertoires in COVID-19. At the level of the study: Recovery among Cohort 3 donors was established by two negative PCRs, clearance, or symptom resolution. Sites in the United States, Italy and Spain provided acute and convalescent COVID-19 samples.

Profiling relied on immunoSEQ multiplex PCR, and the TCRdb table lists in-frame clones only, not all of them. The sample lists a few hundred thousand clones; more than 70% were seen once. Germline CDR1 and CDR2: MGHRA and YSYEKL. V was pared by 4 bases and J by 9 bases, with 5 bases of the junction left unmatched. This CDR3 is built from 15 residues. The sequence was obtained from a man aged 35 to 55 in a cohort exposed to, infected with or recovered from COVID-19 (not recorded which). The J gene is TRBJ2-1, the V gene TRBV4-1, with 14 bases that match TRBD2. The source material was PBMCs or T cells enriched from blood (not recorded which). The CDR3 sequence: CASSPGTSGRGEQFF. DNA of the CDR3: TGCGCCAGCAGCCCCGGGACTAGCGGGAGAGGTGAGCAGTTCTTC.